The 11 T cell receptor beta chains below all came from one sample that was sequenced in a study of CD8 T cells in Susac syndrome. Reverse transcription of about 0.45 to 1 ug RNA used random hexamers. TCRdb re-analysed the immunoSEQ multiplex PCR reads in MiXCR, keeping a single row per CDR3 protein. The sample yields tens of thousands of distinct CDR3 sequences, about 96% seen once. Sequenced material: CD8+ T cells from PBMCs. The receptors originated from a human donor with Susac syndrome.

The chain combines TRBV5-1 with TRBJ1-2; 10 nucleotides align to TRBD1. Germline lookup yields CDR1 SGHRS and CDR2 YFSETQ. Trimming took 3 bases from V and 8 from J; bases not matched to a gene: 7. This CDR3 spans 14 amino acids. CDR3 loop: CASSSATGGDGYTF. DNA for the CDR3: TGCGCCAGCAGCTCCGCGACAGGGGGCGACGGCTACACCTTC. The whole variable domain, remainder taken from reference TRBV5-1 and TRBJ1-2, is KAGVTQTPRYLIKTRGQQVTLSCSPISGHRSVSWYQQTPGQGLQFLFEYFSETQRNKGNFPGRFSGRQFSNSRSEMNVSTLELGDSALYLCASSSATGGDGYTFGSGTRLTVV.

DNA for the CDR3: TGCAGCGTTGAAGCCCGGGACGGAAACGAATATGGCTACACCTTC. It encodes CSVEARDGNEYGYTF. The rearrangement joins TRBV29-1 to TRBJ1-2; possibly TRBD1 for D (5 bases). Germline V lookup: CDR1 SQVTM, CDR2 ANQGSEA. CDR3 length: 15 residues. Trimming left V 1 base short and J 5 bases short, with 17 bases between.

The CDR3 bases are TGTGCCAGCAGTCGGAACCCGGACAGGGGAAGAGATACGCAGTATTTT. As protein: CASSRNPDRGRDTQYF. The gene calls are TRBV6-1 and TRBJ2-3, with 9 bases aligning to TRBD1. This CDR3 region has 16 residues. V shed 5 bases, J shed 5 bases, and the junction held 11 bases outside the gene matches. Germline lookup yields CDR1 MNHNS and CDR2 SASEGT.

This chain joins TRBV12-3 or TRBV12-4 and TRBJ1-1, with unresolved D. Trimming left V 2 bases short and J 5 bases short, with 6 bases between. The CDR3 has 12 residues. CDR3 DNA sequence: TGTGCCAGCAGTTTATCTGGTACTGAAGCTTTCTTT. Amino acid sequence: CASSLSGTEAFF.

CDR3 protein: CSAREISGKGTQYF. The DNA for the CDR3 is TGCAGTGCTAGAGAAATTAGCGGGAAGGGGACCCAGTACTTC. The V gene is TRBV20-1, the J gene TRBJ2-5, with 8 positions matching TRBD2. The CDR3 length is 14 residues. The V gene's germline CDR1 is DFQATT and CDR2 SNEGSKA (reference sequence). Trimming at V came to 0 bases and at J to 7 bases, leaving 7 bases not matched to a gene.

The CDR3 DNA reads TGCGCCAGCAGCTTCAGACAGGGGGCCAGCAACGAGCAGTACTTC. Its translation is CASSFRQGASNEQYF. This chain links TRBV5-1 with TRBJ2-7, with TRBD1 identical over 10 bases. Germline V gives CDR1 SGHRS, CDR2 YFSETQ. The CDR3 is 15 amino acids. The junction had 7 bases not matched to a gene; V was cut back by 2 bases and J by 5 bases.

This rearrangement joins TRBV20-1 to TRBJ1-2; D remains ambiguous. The germline CDR1 and CDR2 sequences are DFQATT and SNEGSKA (reference sequence). The V and J ends lost 0 bases and 4 bases respectively, with 15 bases between them. The CDR3 consists of 15 residues. CDR3 nucleotides: TGCAGTGCTAGAGATTGGCTCACCCCCCCCTATGGCTACACCTTC. As protein: CSARDWLTPPYGYTF.

This chain uses TRBV7-8 with TRBJ1-6; tentative D call: TRBD1 (6 bases). With 1 base removed from V and 6 bases from J, the gap between germline ends came to 10 bases. Germline values: CDR1 SGHVS, CDR2 FQNEAQ. The CDR3 runs to 15 residues. CDR3 loop: CASSLGVGGNSPLHF. As DNA, the CDR3 is TGTGCCAGCAGCTTAGGGGTAGGGGGTAATTCACCCCTCCACTTT.

The chain couples TRBV7-2 to TRBJ2-4; D remains ambiguous. V lost 0 bases to trimming and J lost 12 bases, with 12 bases between them. Germline loops: CDR1 SGHTA, CDR2 FQGNSA. The length of the CDR3 is 13 residues. For the CDR3, the DNA is TGTGCCAGCAGCTTAGCGAATATAGGCACTCAGTACTTC. This gives the protein CASSLANIGTQYF.

The genes are TRBV10-2 and TRBJ1-4; D is unclear. Between the trimmed V and J ends, which lost 8 bases and 5 bases, there was a span of 9 bases. The CDR3 is made up of 12 amino acids. Per the germline V gene, CDR1 is WSHSY and CDR2 is SAAADI. The CDR3 loop is CASGGPNEKLFF. CDR3 nucleotide sequence: TGCGCCAGCGGCGGGCCCAATGAAAAACTGTTTTTT.

The chain links TRBV29-1 to TRBJ1-1; no reliable D call. CDR1 and CDR2 (germline): SQVTM, ANQGSEA. Trimming took 2 bases from V and 0 from J, leaving 7 bases between them. This CDR3 is 13 amino acids long. The CDR3 DNA follows: TGCAGCGTTGAATATCTCATGAACACTGAAGCTTTCTTT. Translated: CSVEYLMNTEAFF.